Reported below is one T cell receptor (beta chain). These data come from a study of blood T cell repertoires in COVID-19. Study information: The United States, Italy and Spain provided the acute and convalescent COVID-19 samples. The analysed material was cDNA or gDNA that came from T cells, B-cell-depleted T cells, or PBMCs.

Authors' processing steps: The assay estimated nucleated cells by amplifying reference gene primers. Data came from immunoSEQ multiplex PCR; TCRdb stores just in-frame clones and leaves some out. V, J and clone size are those of that table, while D and trimming were read from the DNA. The repertoire consists of roughly 120,000 clones, with approximately 81% occurring once and the leading ten covering 1.5% to 1.9%. Per the germline V gene, CDR1 is LNHDA and CDR2 is SQIVND (reference sequence). The V gene lost 6 bases and the J gene lost 5 bases, with 11 bases spanning the gap. CDR3 size: 13 residues. This clonotype originated in a man aged 50 to 59 with acute or convalescent COVID-19. The sample was peripheral blood. The V call is TRBV19, the J call TRBJ2-1; D is ambiguous. The CDR3 nucleotides are TGTGCCAGTAGCAAAACAGATCACAATGAGCAGTTCTTC. Translated: CASSKTDHNEQFF. The complete variable domain, with remaining parts taken from reference TRBV19 and TRBJ2-1, reads DGGITQSPKYLFRKEGQNVTLSCEQNLNHDAMYWYRQDPGQGLRLIYYSQIVNDFQKGDIAEGYSVSREKKESFPLTVTSAQKNPTAFYLCASSKTDHNEQFFGPGTRLTVL.